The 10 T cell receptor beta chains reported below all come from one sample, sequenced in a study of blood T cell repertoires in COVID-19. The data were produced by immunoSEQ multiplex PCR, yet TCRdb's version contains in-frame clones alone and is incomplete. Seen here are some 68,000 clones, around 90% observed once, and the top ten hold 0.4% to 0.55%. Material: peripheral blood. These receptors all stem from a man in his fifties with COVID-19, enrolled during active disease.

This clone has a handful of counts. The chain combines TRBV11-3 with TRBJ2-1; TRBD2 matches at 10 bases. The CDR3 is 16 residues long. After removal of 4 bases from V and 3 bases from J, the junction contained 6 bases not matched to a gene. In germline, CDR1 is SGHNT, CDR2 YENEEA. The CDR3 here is CASSSSSGRSYNEQFF. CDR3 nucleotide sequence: TGTGCCAGCAGCTCTTCTAGCGGGAGAAGCTACAATGAGCAGTTCTTC.

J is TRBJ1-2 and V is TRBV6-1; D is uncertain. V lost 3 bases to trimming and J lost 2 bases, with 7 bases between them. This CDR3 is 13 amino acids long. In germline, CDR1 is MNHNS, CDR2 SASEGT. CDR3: CASSDARNYGYTF. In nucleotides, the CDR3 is TGTGCCAGCAGTGACGCCAGGAACTATGGCTACACCTTC.

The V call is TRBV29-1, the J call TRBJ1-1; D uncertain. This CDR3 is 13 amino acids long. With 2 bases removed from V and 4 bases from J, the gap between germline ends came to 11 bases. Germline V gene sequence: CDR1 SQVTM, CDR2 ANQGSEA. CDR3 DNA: TGCAGCGTTGAACTCCGGGAAGGCACTGAAGCTTTCTTT. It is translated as CSVELREGTEAFF.

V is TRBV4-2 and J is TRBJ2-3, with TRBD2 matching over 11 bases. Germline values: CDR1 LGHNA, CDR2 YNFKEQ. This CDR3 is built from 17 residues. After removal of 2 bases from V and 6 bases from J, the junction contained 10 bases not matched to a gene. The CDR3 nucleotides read TGTGCCAGCAGCCAATCTGGGACTAGCGGCCTTCTTGATACGCAGTATTTT. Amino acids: CASSQSGTSGLLDTQYF.

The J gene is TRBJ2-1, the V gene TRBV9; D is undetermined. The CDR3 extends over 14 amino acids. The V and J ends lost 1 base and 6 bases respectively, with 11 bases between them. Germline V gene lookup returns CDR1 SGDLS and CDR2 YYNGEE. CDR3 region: CASSVRFEANEQFF. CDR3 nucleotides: TGTGCCAGCAGCGTAAGGTTCGAGGCCAATGAGCAGTTCTTC.

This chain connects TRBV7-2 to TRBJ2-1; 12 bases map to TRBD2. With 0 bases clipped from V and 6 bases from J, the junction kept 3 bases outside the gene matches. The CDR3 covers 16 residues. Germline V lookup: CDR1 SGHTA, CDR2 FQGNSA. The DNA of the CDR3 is TGTGCCAGCAGCTTAGCCGGGACTAGCGGGTTCAATGAGCAGTTCTTC. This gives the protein CASSLAGTSGFNEQFF.

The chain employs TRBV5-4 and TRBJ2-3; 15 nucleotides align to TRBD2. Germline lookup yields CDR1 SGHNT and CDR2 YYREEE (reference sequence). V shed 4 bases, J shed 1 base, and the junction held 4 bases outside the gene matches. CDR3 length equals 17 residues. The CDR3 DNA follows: TGTGCCAGCAGCAGGACTAGCGGGAGGGGTGGCACAGATACGCAGTATTTT. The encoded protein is CASSRTSGRGGTDTQYF. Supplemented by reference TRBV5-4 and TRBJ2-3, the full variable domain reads ETGVTQSPTHLIKTRGQQVTLRCSSQSGHNTVSWYQQALGQGPQFIFQYYREEENGRGNFPPRFSGLQFPNYSSELNVNALELDDSALYLCASSRTSGRGGTDTQYFGPGTRLTVL.

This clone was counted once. Here the CDR3 reads CASRVIAGGPYEQYF. In DNA form, the CDR3 reads TGTGCCAGCAGGGTGATAGCGGGAGGGCCGTACGAGCAGTACTTC. This chain links TRBV6-5 with TRBJ2-7, with 11 bases that match TRBD2. The ends lost 6 bases at V and 4 bases at J; junction bases unmatched: 8. The germline V gene has CDR1 MNHEY and CDR2 SVGAGI. The length of the CDR3 is 15 residues.

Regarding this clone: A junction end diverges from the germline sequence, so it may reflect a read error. CDR3 amino acids: CSAEPTGGSAAFF. CDR3 DNA sequence: TGCAGCGCTGAACCAACAGGGGGCTCGGCAGCTTTCTTT. The V gene is TRBV29-1, the J gene TRBJ1-1; 9 bases align to TRBD1. Per the germline V gene, CDR1 is SQVTM and CDR2 is ANQGSEA. This CDR3 has 13 amino acids.

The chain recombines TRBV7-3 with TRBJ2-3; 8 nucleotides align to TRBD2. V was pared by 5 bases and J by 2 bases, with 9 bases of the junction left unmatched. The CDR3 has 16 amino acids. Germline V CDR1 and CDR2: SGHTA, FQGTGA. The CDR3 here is CASSPRDSGDTDTQYF. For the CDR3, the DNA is TGTGCCAGCAGCCCCCGGGATAGCGGGGACACAGATACGCAGTATTTT. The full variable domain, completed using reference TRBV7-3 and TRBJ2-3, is GAGVSQTPSNKVTEKGKYVELRCDPISGHTALYWYRQSLGQGPEFLIYFQGTGAADDSGLPNDRFFAVRPEGSVSTLKIQRTERGDSAVYLCASSPRDSGDTDTQYFGPGTRLTVL.